Sequencing of this T cell receptor beta chain was carried out in a study of cytomegalovirus exposure and HLA in healthy donors. Both 60 Vbeta primers and 13 Jbeta primers went into the PCR. Only in-frame clones appear in the TCRdb table, and some are missing; sequencing was by immunoSEQ multiplex PCR. Counted here are about 130,000 clones, approximately 80% occurring once; the ten biggest clones make up 2.2%. Concerning this clone: Antigen: not known.

Overall study findings and caveats: Reports described diagnosis of cytomegalovirus status by the classifier as highly specific and sensitive. The productive fraction for most TCR beta V segments was about 87% or about 30% in an earlier analysis. A later analysis found TCR association rates differed by HLA locus, highest for DRB1 and lowest for HLA-C. Later on, an analysis found that several of the most significant clusters appeared to be linked to common viral pathogens, which included parvovirus B19.

Per the germline V gene, CDR1 is MNHEY and CDR2 is SMNVEV (reference sequence). V was clipped by 2 bases and J by 7 bases, with 13 bases between them. The CDR3 is 14 residues long. The material sequenced was PBMCs. The clonotype originates from a man aged 25-45 years in good health and CMV-seronegative. The V gene is TRBV27, the J gene TRBJ2-3; maybe TRBD2 (5 bases). Here the CDR3 reads CASSLKAGEYTQYF. The CDR3 bases are TGTGCCAGCAGTTTAAAGGCCGGGGAATATACGCAGTATTTT.